This T cell receptor (beta chain) was obtained from a study of response to subunit inactivated influenza vaccine. General study findings and limits: After each seasonal influenza vaccination, few new T cells are recruited, the authors suggested.

Concerning this clonotype: Its target is unknown.

The V gene lost 1 base and the J gene lost 7 bases, with 10 bases spanning the gap. The CDR3 runs 14 residues. Per germline, CDR1 SNHLY and CDR2 FYNNEI. Using its own MiXCR run on the RT-PCR reads, TCRdb lists one record per CDR3 protein. Here the sample spans hundreds of thousands of distinct CDR3 sequences, approximately 14% being singletons. Sequencing was performed on PBMCs from blood, taken about 11 days after vaccination. The chain links TRBV2 to TRBJ2-2; D is undetermined. The TCR originated in a man over 45 who received an inactivated influenza vaccine. This chain's CDR3 is CASSEDYTNGELFF. DNA of the CDR3: TGTGCCAGCAGTGAAGACTACACAAACGGGGAGCTGTTTTTT.